The entry below gives a single T cell receptor (beta chain) sequence along with its context. Its target is not known. The sample comes from a study of cytomegalovirus exposure and HLA in healthy donors. General study results and limits: A missense variant in DCLRE1C was later tied to TCR beta V- and J-gene trimming. In a later analysis, HLA-C alleles had the fewest associated TCRs, DRB1 alleles the most.

Vbeta (60) and Jbeta (13) primers were used in the PCR. Assay used: immunoSEQ multiplex PCR; TCRdb lists only in-frame clones, some missing. The table includes under 130,000 clones, roughly 80% detected once. This CDR3 comprises 14 residues. With 0 bases removed from V and 9 bases from J, the gap between germline ends came to 13 bases. Germline CDR1 and CDR2: SGHRS and YFSETQ. The chain has TRBV5-1 and TRBJ2-1; TRBD2 might be the D (5 bases). This sequence originates from a female donor in good health and CMV-seropositive. The source material was PBMCs. CDR3 sequence reads: CASSLEWDGSEQFF. The CDR3 coding sequence is TGCGCCAGCAGCTTGGAATGGGATGGGAGTGAGCAGTTCTTC.